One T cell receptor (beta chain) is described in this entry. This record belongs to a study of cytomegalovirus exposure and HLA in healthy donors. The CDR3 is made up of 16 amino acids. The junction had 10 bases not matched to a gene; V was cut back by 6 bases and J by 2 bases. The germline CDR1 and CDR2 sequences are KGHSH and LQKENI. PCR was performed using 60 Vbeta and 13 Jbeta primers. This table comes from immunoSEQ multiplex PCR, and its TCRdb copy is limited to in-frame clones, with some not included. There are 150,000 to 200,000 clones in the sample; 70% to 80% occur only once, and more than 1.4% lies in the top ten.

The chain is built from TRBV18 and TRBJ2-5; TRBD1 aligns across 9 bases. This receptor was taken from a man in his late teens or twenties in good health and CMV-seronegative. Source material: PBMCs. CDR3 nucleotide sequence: TGTGCCAGCTCGCCAACTAGGACAGGGGTTCAAGAGACCCAGTACTTC. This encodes CASSPTRTGVQETQYF.